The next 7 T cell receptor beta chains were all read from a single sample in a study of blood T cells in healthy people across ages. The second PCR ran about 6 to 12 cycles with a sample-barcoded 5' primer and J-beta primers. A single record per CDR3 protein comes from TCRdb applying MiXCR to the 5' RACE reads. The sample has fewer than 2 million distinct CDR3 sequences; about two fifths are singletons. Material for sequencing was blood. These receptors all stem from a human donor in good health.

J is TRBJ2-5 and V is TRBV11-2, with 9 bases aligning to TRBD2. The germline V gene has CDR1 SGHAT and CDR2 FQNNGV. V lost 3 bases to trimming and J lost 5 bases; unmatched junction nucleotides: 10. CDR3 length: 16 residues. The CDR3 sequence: CASSFWTSAGVETQYF. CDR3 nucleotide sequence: TGTGCCAGCAGCTTCTGGACTAGCGCTGGTGTGGAGACCCAGTACTTC.

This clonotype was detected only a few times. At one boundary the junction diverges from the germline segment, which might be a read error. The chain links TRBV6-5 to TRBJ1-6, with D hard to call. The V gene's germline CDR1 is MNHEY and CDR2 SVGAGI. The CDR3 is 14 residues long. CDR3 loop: CAIRGSSYNPPLHF. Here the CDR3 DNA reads TGTGCCATTCGAGGTAGCTCCTATAATCCACCCCTCCACTTT.

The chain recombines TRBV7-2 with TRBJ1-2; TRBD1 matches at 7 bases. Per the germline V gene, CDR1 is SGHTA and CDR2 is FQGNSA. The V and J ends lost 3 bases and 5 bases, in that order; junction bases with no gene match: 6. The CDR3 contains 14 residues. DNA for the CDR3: TGTGCCAGCAGCTTGGGACAGACTGCTTATGGCTACACCTTC. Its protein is CASSLGQTAYGYTF.

The CDR3, as DNA: TGTGCCAGCAGTCATGACGGGAATACGCAGTATTTT. It is translated as CASSHDGNTQYF. The V and J genes are TRBV7-9 and TRBJ2-3; a weak D match, TRBD2 (5 bases). Germline V gene lookup returns CDR1 SEHNR and CDR2 FQNEAQ (reference sequence). The CDR3 has 12 amino acids. V dropped 6 bases and J dropped 7 bases, with 11 bases sitting between them.

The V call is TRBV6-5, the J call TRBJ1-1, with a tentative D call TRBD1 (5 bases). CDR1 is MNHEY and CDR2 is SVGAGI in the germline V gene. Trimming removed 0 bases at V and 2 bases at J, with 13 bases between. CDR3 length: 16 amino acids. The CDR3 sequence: CASSYSKWGSNTEAFF. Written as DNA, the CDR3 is TGTGCCAGCAGTTACTCGAAATGGGGGAGTAACACTGAAGCTTTCTTT.

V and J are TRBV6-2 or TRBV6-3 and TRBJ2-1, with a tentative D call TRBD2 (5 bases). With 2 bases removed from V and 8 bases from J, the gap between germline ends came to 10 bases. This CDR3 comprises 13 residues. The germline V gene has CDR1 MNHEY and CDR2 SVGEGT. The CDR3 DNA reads TGTGCCAGCAGTTACCCCGAAGCGGATGAGCAGTTCTTC. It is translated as CASSYPEADEQFF.

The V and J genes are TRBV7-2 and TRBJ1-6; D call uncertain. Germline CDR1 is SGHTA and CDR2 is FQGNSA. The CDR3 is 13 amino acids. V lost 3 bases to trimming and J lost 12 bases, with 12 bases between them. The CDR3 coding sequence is TGTGCCAGCAGCTTTGATGTGTGGGTACCCCTCCACTTT. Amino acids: CASSFDVWVPLHF.